This TCR beta chain was captured by sequencing in a study of cytomegalovirus exposure and HLA in healthy donors. CDR3 length: 15 amino acids. From germline, CDR1 is LNHNV and CDR2 YYDKDF (reference sequence). V gave up 0 bases and J gave up 4 bases, with 12 bases separating them. As to this clone: The antigen remains undetermined.

General study findings and limits: Cytomegalovirus status, reportedly, was diagnosed with high specificity and sensitivity by the classifier.

13 Jbeta primers and 60 Vbeta primers were used for the PCR. TCRdb keeps only in-frame clones here, not all; method: immunoSEQ multiplex PCR. Among approximately 150,000 clones listed, approximately 80% were seen once. The sample was PBMCs. The clonotype originates from a middle-aged woman in good health and CMV-seronegative. The chain carries TRBV15 and TRBJ1-2; tentatively, D is TRBD1 (5 bases). The CDR3 sequence is CATSREEGKGYGYTF. The DNA for the CDR3 is TGTGCCACCAGCAGAGAGGAGGGGAAGGGCTATGGCTACACCTTC.